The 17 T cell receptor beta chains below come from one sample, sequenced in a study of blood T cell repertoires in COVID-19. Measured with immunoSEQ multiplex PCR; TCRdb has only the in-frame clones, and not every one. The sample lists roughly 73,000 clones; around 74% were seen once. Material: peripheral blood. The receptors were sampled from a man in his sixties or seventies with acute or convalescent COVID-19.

The CDR3, as DNA: TGTGCCAGTAGTACGCCGGGACTAGTTGGCTCCTACAATGAGCAGTTCTTC. Its protein product is CASSTPGLVGSYNEQFF. This chain uses TRBV19 with TRBJ2-1; 8 nucleotides agree with TRBD2. Germline V gene data show CDR1 as LNHDA and CDR2 as SQIVND (reference sequence). J gave up 0 bases and V 4 bases, and 8 bases lay outside the gene matches. This CDR3 is built from 17 residues. The entire variable domain, with the rest obtained from reference TRBV19 and TRBJ2-1, is as follows: DGGITQSPKYLFRKEGQNVTLSCEQNLNHDAMYWYRQDPGQGLRLIYYSQIVNDFQKGDIAEGYSVSREKKESFPLTVTSAQKNPTAFYLCASSTPGLVGSYNEQFFGPGTRLTVL.

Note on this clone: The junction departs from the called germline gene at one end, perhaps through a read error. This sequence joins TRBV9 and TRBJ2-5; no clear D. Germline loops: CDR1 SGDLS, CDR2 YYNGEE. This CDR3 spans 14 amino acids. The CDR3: CASSVGTAQVTQYF. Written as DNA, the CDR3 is TGTGCCAGCAGCGTAGGTACTGCCCAAGTGACCCAGTACTTC.

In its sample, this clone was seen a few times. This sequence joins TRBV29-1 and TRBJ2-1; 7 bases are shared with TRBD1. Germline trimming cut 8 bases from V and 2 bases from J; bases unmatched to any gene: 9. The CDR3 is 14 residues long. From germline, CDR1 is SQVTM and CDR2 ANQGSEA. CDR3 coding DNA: TGCAGCAGCCCCGGGACAGATCCCTACAATGAGCAGTTCTTC. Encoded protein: CSSPGTDPYNEQFF.

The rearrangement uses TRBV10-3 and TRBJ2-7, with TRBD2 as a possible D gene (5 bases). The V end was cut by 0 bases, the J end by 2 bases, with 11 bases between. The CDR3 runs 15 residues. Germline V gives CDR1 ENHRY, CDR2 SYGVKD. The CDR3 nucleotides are TGTGCCATCAGTGAGTCGAACGCCGGGACCTACGAGCAGTACTTC. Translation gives CAISESNAGTYEQYF.

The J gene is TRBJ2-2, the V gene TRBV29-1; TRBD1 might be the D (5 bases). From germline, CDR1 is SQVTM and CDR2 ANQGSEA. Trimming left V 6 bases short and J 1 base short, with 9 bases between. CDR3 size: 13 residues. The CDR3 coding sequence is TGCAGCGTACAGGACGGGAACACCGGGGAGCTGTTTTTT. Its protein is CSVQDGNTGELFF.

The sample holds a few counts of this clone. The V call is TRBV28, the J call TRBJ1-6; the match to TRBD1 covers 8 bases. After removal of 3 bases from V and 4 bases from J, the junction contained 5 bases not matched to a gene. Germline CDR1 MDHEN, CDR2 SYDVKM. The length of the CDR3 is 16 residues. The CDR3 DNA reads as TGTGCCAGCAGTTTTGGGGACAGGTCTTATAATTCACCCCTCCACTTT. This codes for CASSFGDRSYNSPLHF.

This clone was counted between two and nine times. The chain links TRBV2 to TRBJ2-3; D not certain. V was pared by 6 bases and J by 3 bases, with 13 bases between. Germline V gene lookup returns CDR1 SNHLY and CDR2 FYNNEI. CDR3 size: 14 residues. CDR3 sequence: CASRNSYTTDTQYF. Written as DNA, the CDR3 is TGTGCCAGCAGGAATTCATATACTACAGATACGCAGTATTTT.

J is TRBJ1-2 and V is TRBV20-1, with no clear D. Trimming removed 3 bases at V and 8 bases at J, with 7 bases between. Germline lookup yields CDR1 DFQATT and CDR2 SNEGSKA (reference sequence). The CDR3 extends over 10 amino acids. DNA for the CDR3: TGCAGTGCTAGGAGGGAAGGCTACACCTTC. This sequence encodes CSARREGYTF.

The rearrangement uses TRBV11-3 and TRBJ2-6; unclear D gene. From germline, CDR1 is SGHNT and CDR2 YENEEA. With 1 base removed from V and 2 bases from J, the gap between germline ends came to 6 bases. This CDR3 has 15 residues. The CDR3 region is CASSLGQAGANVLTF. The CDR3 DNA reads TGTGCCAGCAGCTTAGGTCAGGCTGGGGCCAACGTCCTGACTTTC.

CDR3 DNA: TGTGCCAGCAGCTTTTTACCCGGGGCAGGGGCCGAAAAACTGTTTTTT. This gives the protein CASSFLPGAGAEKLFF. The chain has TRBV7-9 and TRBJ1-4; the D gene is possibly TRBD1 (6 bases). This CDR3 is built from 16 residues. The ends were cut back, 3 bases at V and 8 bases at J, with 19 bases in the middle. CDR1 and CDR2 (germline): SEHNR, FQNEAQ (reference sequence).

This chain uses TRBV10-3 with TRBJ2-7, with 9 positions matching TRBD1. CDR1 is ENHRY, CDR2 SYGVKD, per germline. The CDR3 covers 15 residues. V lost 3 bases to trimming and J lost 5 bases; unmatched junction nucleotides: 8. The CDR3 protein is CAISDSGTGSDEQYF. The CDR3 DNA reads TGTGCCATCAGTGACTCCGGGACAGGGAGCGACGAGCAGTACTTC.

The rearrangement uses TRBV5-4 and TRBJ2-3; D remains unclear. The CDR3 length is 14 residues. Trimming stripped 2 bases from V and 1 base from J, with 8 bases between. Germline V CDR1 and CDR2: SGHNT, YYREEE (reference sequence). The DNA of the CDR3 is TGTGCCAGCAGCTTCCCTTTTGGCACAGATACGCAGTATTTT. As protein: CASSFPFGTDTQYF.

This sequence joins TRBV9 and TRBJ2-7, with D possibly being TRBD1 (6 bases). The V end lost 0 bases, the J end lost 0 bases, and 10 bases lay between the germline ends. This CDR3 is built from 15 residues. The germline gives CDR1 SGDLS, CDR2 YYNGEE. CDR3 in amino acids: CASSVGGTSSYEQYF. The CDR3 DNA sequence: TGTGCCAGCAGCGTAGGAGGGACATCCTCCTACGAGCAGTACTTC.

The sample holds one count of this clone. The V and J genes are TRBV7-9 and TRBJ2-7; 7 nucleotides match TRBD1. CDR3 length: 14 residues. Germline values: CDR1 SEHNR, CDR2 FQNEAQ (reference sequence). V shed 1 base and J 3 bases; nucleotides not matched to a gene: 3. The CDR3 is CASSLGRGFYEQYF. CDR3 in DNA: TGTGCCAGCAGCTTAGGCAGGGGGTTCTACGAGCAGTACTTC.

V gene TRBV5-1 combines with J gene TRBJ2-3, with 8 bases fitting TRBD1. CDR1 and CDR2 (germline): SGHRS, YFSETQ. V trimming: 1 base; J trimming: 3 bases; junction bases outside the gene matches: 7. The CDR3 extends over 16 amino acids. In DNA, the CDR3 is TGCGCCAGCAGCTTGACTGGACAGGGAGGAACAGATACGCAGTATTTT. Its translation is CASSLTGQGGTDTQYF. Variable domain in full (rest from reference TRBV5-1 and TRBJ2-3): KAGVTQTPRYLIKTRGQQVTLSCSPISGHRSVSWYQQTPGQGLQFLFEYFSETQRNKGNFPGRFSGRQFSNSRSEMNVSTLELGDSALYLCASSLTGQGGTDTQYFGPGTRLTVL.

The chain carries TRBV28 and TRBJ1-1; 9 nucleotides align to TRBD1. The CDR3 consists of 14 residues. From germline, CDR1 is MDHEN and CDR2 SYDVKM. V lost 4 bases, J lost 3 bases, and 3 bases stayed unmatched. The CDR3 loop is CASSSGQGDTEAFF. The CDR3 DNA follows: TGTGCCAGCAGTTCGGGACAGGGTGACACTGAAGCTTTCTTT.

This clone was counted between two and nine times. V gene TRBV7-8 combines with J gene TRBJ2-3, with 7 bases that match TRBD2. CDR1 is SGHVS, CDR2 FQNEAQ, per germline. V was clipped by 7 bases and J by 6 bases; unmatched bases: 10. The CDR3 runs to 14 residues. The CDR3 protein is CASTREASGDTQYF. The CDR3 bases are TGTGCCAGCACCCGGGAGGCTTCGGGGGATACGCAGTATTTT.